These 11 T cell receptor beta chains share one sample of origin, sequenced in a study of CD8 T cells in Susac syndrome. After extraction with the RNeasy kit, roughly 0.5 to 1 ug of the RNA was reverse transcribed using random hexamers. TCRdb re-called the immunoSEQ multiplex PCR reads with MiXCR, one entry per CDR3 protein. Found here are roughly 140,000 distinct CDR3 sequences, 90% to 95% of them singletons; the top ten hold 0.15% to 0.2%. Sequenced material: CD4+ T cells from PBMCs. These receptors were taken from a human donor with Susac syndrome.

V gene TRBV6-2 or TRBV6-3 combines with J gene TRBJ2-5; tentatively, D is TRBD2 (7 bases). From germline, CDR1 is MNHEY and CDR2 SVGEGT. This CDR3 region has 14 residues. V gave up 7 bases and J gave up 11 bases, with 23 bases separating them. CDR3 nucleotides: TGTGCCAGCACTCAAATGGGGGGGGCAGGTCGGCAGTACTTC. Protein: CASTQMGGAGRQYF.

The chain couples TRBV11-3 to TRBJ2-5, with 9 nucleotides matching TRBD1. Trimming took 5 bases from V and 5 from J; bases not matched to a gene: 6. There are 14 residues in the CDR3. Germline V CDR1 and CDR2: SGHNT, YENEEA. The CDR3 loop is CASSPGQGFETQYF. CDR3 DNA: TGTGCCAGCAGCCCGGGACAGGGTTTTGAGACCCAGTACTTC.

The chain joins TRBV5-6 to TRBJ2-7, with 9 bases aligning to TRBD1. The J segment lost 3 bases and the V segment lost 4 bases, leaving 8 bases of the junction unmatched. The germline CDR1 and CDR2 sequences are SGHDT and YYEEEE. The CDR3 extends over 15 amino acids. The CDR3 here is CASSAYRGRNYEQYF. CDR3 nucleotide sequence: TGTGCCAGCAGCGCTTACAGGGGGCGTAACTACGAGCAGTACTTC.

The chain links TRBV12-3 or TRBV12-4 to TRBJ1-6; 9 nucleotides line up with TRBD1. The CDR3 consists of 15 residues. V shed 3 bases, J shed 8 bases, and the junction held 5 bases outside the gene matches. As DNA, the CDR3 is TGTGCCAGCAGTTTTCGGGGACAGGGCGATTCACCCCTCCACTTT. Encoded protein: CASSFRGQGDSPLHF.

The chain carries TRBV29-1 and TRBJ1-2, with 10 bases lining up with TRBD1. The germline V gene encodes CDR1 SQVTM and CDR2 ANQGSEA. V trimming: 7 bases; J trimming: 6 bases; junction bases outside the gene matches: 8. The CDR3 spans 13 residues. CDR3 DNA: TGCAGCGCTCCCACAGGGACAGGGGATGGCTACACCTTC. This translates into CSAPTGTGDGYTF.

V gene TRBV5-1 combines with J gene TRBJ2-7; no clear D gene. With 1 base removed from V and 1 base from J, the gap between germline ends came to 9 bases. The CDR3 contains 14 residues. Germline CDR1 SGHRS, CDR2 YFSETQ. The chain's CDR3 is CASSLHDPSYEQYF. CDR3 sequence (DNA): TGCGCCAGCAGCTTGCATGACCCTTCCTACGAGCAGTACTTC.

The rearrangement uses TRBV24-1 and TRBJ1-1; D remains unclear. Trimming removed 4 bases at V and 5 bases at J, with 10 bases between. The CDR3 runs 13 residues. Germline CDR1 is KGHDR and CDR2 is SFDVKD. The CDR3 is CATSEVRKTEAFF. CDR3 DNA sequence: TGTGCCACCAGTGAAGTGAGGAAGACTGAAGCTTTCTTT.

J is TRBJ2-1 and V is TRBV3-1; D remains ambiguous. Between the trimmed V and J ends, which lost 1 base and 4 bases, there was a span of 2 bases. CDR3 length equals 12 residues. The germline CDR1 and CDR2 sequences are LGHDT and YNNKEL (reference sequence). The CDR3 region is CASSQGYNEQFF. CDR3 bases: TGTGCCAGCAGCCAAGGGTACAATGAGCAGTTCTTC.

CDR3: CASSQRSGAGNEQFF. The CDR3 DNA reads as TGCGCCAGCAGCCAGCGGTCGGGGGCCGGGAATGAGCAGTTCTTC. The chain recombines TRBV4-3 with TRBJ2-1; D may be TRBD1 or TRBD2 (6 bases each). The germline V and J ends were trimmed by 3 bases and 7 bases, with 16 bases remaining between them. This CDR3 contains 15 residues. Germline V gene lookup returns CDR1 LGHNA and CDR2 YSLEER.

The chain employs TRBV20-1 and TRBJ2-3; D perhaps matches TRBD2 (5 bases). Germline assignment: CDR1 DFQATT and CDR2 SNEGSKA (reference sequence). This CDR3 spans 15 amino acids. V was clipped by 3 bases and J by 2 bases, with 15 bases between them. The CDR3 region has the DNA TGCAGTGCTAGTAGGGTGCTAGCCGCCACAGATACGCAGTATTTT. Residues: CSASRVLAATDTQYF.

The rearrangement links TRBV12-3 or TRBV12-4 to TRBJ1-2; tentatively, D is TRBD1 (5 bases). The CDR3 consists of 15 residues. Trimming cost V 7 bases and J 6 bases, with 21 bases left between them. DNA for the CDR3: TGTGCCAGCACCCCTGCGTCCAGGGTGAGCAATGGCTACACCTTC. This gives the protein CASTPASRVSNGYTF.